In its sample, the clone carrying this T cell receptor beta chain was seen many times. Its antigen is not identified. The data were taken from a study of spatial heterogeneity in lung cancer. As for the study in general: Among detected sequences, beta-chain ones consistently exceeded alpha-chain ones in number.

Germline values: CDR1 MDHEN, CDR2 SYDVKM. V trimming: 2 bases; J trimming: 2 bases; junction bases outside the gene matches: 5. The CDR3 is made up of 15 amino acids. Findings of the study overall: TCRs found ubiquitously expanded in tumor appeared in blood more at resection than at follow-up.

Time point of the sample: sample taken at primary tumor resection. In each case, whole RNA from tumor, nontumor lung or frozen PBMC was sequenced unsorted. In the library, each TCR cDNA molecule bore its own unique molecular identifier. TCRdb recomputed calls from the 5' RACE reads with MiXCR, one row per CDR3 protein. This sample yields about 45,000 distinct CDR3 sequences, of which under 7.5% are seen a single time; about 39% belongs to the top ten. This sequence joins TRBV28 and TRBJ1-2, with 7 bases aligning to TRBD1. This receptor was obtained from a female donor with early-stage non-small cell lung cancer. The sequencing used PBMCs, collected at surgery. The CDR3 DNA sequence: TGTGCCAGCAGTTTAAGACAGGGCAGCAACTATGGCTACACCTTC. The encoded protein is CASSLRQGSNYGYTF.